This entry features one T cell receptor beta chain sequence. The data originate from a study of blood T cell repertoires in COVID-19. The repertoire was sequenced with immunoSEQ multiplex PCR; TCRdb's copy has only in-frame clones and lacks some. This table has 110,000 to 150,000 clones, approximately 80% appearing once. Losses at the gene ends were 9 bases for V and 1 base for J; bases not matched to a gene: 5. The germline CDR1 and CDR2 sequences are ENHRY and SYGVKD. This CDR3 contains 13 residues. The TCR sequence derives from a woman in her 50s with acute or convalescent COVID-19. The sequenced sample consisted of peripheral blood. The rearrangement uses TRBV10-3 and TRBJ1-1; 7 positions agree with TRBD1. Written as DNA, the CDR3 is TGTGCCATGAGAGGACAGGAGAACACTGAAGCTTTCTTT. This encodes CAMRGQENTEAFF.